The clone carrying this T cell receptor (beta chain) was observed a single time. Antigen specificity is unknown. This CDR3 region has 15 residues. V was pared by 1 base and J by 3 bases, with 10 bases between. Germline loops: CDR1 MGHRA, CDR2 YSYEKL. Only in-frame clones appear in the TCRdb table, and some are missing; sequencing was by immunoSEQ multiplex PCR. The repertoire has about 14,000 clones, around two thirds of them found once; the top ten carry approximately 8.9%. These data are taken from a study of T cell repertoires in urothelial bladder cancer. Study details: Of 11 to 12 resected lesions, three were cT2 or greater.

Whole-study findings and limits: Carcinoma specimens had median approximately 1.9% tumor infiltrating lymphocytes, benign approximately 12%. A single clone reached around 2% in benign versus up to roughly 15% in carcinoma. Urothelial carcinoma specimens: median roughly 5,600 T cells versus 25,872 in benign.

Material: tumor-infiltrating cells from bladder cancer. This chain uses TRBV4-1 with TRBJ1-5; D is possibly TRBD1 (5 bases). This receptor was taken from a human donor with urothelial carcinoma. This chain's CDR3 is CASSQGQGYNQPQHF. The CDR3 DNA is TGCGCCAGCAGCCAAGGTCAGGGCTACAATCAGCCCCAGCATTTT.